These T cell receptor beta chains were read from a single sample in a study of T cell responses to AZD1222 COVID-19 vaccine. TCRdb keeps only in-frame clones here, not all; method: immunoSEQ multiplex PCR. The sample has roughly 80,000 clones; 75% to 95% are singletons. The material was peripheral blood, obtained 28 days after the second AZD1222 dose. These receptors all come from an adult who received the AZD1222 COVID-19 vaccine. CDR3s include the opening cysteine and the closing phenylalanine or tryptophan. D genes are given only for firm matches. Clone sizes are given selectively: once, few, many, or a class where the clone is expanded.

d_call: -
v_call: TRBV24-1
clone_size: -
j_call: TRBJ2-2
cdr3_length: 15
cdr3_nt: TGTGCCACCAGTGATGGCGGGTCCCCGACCGGGGAGCTGTTTTTT
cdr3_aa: CATSDGGSPTGELFF

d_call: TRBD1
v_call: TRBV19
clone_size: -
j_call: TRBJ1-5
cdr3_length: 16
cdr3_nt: TGTGCCAGTAGTGCGACAGGGATTTATAGCAATCAGCCCCAGCATTTT
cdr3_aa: CASSATGIYSNQPQHF

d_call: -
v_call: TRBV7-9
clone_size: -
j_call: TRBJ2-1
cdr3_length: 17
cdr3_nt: TGTGCCAGCAGCTTCAGGGGCCGCCAGTACCCTCACAATGAGCAGTTCTTC
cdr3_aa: CASSFRGRQYPHNEQFF

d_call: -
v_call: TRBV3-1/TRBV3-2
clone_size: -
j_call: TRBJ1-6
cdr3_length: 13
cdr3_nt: TGTGCCAGCAGTTCTAGTGGGAATTCACCCCTCCACTTT
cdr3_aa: CASSSSGNSPLHF

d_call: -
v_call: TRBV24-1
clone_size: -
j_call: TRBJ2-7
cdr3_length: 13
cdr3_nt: TGTGCCACCAGTGATAGGGACCGGTCCGAGCAGTACTTC
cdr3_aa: CATSDRDRSEQYF

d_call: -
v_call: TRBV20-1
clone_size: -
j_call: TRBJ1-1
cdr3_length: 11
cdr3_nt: TGCAGTGCTCCCCAAGGGTACGGGGCTTTCTTT
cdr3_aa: CSAPQGYGAFF

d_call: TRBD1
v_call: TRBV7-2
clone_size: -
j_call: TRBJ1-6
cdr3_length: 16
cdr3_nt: TGTGCCAGCAGCTTCGGGACAGGGTACAATAATTCACCCCTCCACTTT
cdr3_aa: CASSFGTGYNNSPLHF

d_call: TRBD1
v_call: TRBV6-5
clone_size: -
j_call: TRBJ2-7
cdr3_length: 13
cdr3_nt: TGTGCCACTACGGGACAGTCCTTCTACGAGCAGTACTTC
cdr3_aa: CATTGQSFYEQYF

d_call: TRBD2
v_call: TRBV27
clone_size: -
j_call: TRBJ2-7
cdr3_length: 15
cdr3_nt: TGTGCCAGCAGTTTACAGGTGGCGGGAGGCTACGAGCAGTACTTC
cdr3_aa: CASSLQVAGGYEQYF

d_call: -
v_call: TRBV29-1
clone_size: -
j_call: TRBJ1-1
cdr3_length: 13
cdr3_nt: TGCAGCGGACGACAACACAAGAACACTGAAGCTTTCTTT
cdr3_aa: CSGRQHKNTEAFF

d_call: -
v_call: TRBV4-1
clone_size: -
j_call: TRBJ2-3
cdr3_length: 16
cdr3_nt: TGCGCCAGCAGACAGAGGGCGTTCACTAGCACAGATACGCAGTATTTT
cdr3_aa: CASRQRAFTSTDTQYF

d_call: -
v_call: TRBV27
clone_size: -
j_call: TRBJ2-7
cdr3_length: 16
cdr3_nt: TGTGCCAGCAGTTTATCGCGACTGGCCCCCCTCTACGAGCAGTACTTC
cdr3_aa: CASSLSRLAPLYEQYF

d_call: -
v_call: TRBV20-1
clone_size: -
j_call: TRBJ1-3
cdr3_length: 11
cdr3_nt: TGCAGTGCTAGAGTGGGGAACACCATATATTTT
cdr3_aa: CSARVGNTIYF

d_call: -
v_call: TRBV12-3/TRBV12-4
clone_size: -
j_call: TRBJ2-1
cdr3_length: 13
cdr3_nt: TGTGCCAGCAGTTCAGAATCCTACAATGAGCAGTTCTTC
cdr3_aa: CASSSESYNEQFF

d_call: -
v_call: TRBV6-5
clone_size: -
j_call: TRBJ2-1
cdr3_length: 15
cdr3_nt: TGTGCCAGCAGTTACGGGGGGGCTGACAAATACGAGCAGTTCTTC
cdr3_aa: CASSYGGADKYEQFF

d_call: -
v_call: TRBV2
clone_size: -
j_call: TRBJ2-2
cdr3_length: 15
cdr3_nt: TGTGCCAGCAGTGAGGGTCGGGAGAACACCGGGGAGCTGTTTTTT
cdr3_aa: CASSEGRENTGELFF

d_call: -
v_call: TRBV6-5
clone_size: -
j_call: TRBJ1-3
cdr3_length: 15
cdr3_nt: TGTGCCAGCAGTTACTCCGGCAACTCTGGAAACACCATATATTTT
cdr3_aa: CASSYSGNSGNTIYF

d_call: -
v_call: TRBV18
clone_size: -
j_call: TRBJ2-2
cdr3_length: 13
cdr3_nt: TGTGCCAGCTCACCACTGAACACCGGGGAGCTGTTTTTT
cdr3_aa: CASSPLNTGELFF

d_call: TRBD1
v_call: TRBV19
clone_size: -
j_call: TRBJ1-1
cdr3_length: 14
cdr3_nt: TGTGCCAGTAGTACCAGTCCCGGGACAGGCTTAGTGATCTTT
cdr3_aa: CASSTSPGTGLVIF

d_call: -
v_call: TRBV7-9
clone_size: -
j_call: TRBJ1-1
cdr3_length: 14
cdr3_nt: TGTGCCAGCAGCCCTAACAGGGAAGTTTCTGAAGCTTTCTTT
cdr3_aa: CASSPNREVSEAFF

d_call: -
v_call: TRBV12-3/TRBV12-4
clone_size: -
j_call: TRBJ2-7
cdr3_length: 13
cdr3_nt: TGTGCCAGCACCTTACTAGAAACGGACGAGCAGTACTTC
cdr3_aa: CASTLLETDEQYF

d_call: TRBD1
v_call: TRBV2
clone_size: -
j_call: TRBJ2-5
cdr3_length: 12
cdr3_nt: TGTGGCGGGCAGGGGGACCAAGAGACCCAGTACTTC
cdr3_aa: CGGQGDQETQYF

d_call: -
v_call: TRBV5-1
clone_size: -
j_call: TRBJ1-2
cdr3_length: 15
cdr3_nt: TGCGCCAGCAGCTTGGGTTCAGAATCACACTATGGCTACACCTTC
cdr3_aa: CASSLGSESHYGYTF

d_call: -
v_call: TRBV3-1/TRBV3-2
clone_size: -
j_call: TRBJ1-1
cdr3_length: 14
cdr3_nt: TGTGCCAGCAGTCGACAGTTGCTGAACACTGAAGCTTTCTTT
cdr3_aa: CASSRQLLNTEAFF

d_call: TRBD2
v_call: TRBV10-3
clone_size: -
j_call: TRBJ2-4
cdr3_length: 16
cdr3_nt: TGTGCCATCAGTGGGACTAGCGGGAGGGCCGGGAACATTCAGTACTTC
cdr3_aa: CAISGTSGRAGNIQYF

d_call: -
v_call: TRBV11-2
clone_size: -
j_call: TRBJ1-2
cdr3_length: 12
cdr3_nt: TGTGCCAGCAGCGCCGACTCGGGGAGCTACACCTTC
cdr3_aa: CASSADSGSYTF

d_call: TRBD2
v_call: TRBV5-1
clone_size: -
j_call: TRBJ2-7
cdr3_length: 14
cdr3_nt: TGCGCCAGCAGCTTTTGGACTAGCCGGAACGAGCAGTACTTC
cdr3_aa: CASSFWTSRNEQYF

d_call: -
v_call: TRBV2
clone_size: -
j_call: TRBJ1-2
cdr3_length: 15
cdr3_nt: TGTGCCAGCAGTGATGGGGCAGGGAGGGTTTATGGCTACACCTTC
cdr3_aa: CASSDGAGRVYGYTF

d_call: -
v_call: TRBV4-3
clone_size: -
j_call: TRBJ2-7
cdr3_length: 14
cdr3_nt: TGCGCCAGCAGCCAAGTTGTCGGCTATAGTGAGCAGTACTTC
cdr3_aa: CASSQVVGYSEQYF

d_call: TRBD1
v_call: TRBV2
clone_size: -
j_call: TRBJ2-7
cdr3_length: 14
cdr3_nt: TGTGCCAGCAGTGAGGACAGGGGAGCGCGTGAGCAGTACTTC
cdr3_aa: CASSEDRGAREQYF

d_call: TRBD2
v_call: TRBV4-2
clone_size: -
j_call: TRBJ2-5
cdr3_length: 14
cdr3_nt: TGTGCCAGCAGTCCGATAGCGGGAGAGGAGACCCAGTACTTC
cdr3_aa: CASSPIAGEETQYF

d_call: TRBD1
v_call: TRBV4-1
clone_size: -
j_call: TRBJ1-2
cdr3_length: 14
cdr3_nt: TGCGCCAGCAGCCAAGGGGACAGGCCGGGGGGCTACACCTTC
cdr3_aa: CASSQGDRPGGYTF

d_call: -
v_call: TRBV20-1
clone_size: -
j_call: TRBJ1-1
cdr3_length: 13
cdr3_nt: TGCAGTGCCAGTCGAGGGATGAACACTGAAGCTTTCTTT
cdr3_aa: CSASRGMNTEAFF

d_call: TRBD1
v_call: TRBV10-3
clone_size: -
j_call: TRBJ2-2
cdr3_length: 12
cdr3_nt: TGTGCCATCAGTAGGGGGCAAGGGGAGCTGTTTTTT
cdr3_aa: CAISRGQGELFF

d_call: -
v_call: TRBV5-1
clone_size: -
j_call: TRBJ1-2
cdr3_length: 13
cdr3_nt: TGCGCCAGCAAGGAGGGGGAAATCCATGGCTACACCTTC
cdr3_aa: CASKEGEIHGYTF

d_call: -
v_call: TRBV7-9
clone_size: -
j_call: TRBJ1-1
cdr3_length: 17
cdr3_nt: TGTGCCAGCAGCTTAATGGCAGGCCAGGTACGGGACACTGAAGCTTTCTTT
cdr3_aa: CASSLMAGQVRDTEAFF

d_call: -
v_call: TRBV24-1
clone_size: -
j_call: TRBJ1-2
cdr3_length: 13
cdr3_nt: TGTGCCACCAGTGATGACACCCGTTATGGCTACACCTTC
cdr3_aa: CATSDDTRYGYTF

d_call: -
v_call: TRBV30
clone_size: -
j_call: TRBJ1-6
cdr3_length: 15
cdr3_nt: TGTGCCTGGAGTGTATTGGGGTCGGGTAATTCACCCCTCCACTTT
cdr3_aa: CAWSVLGSGNSPLHF

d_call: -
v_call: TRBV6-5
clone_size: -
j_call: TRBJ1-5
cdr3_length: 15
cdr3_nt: TGTGCCAGCAGGGCACGAGGTTATAGCAATCAGCCCCAGCATTTT
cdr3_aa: CASRARGYSNQPQHF

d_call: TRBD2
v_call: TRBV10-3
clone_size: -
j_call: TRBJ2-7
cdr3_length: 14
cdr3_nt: TGTGCCACCCTGCGGGGGTACGGCCGTTACGAGCAGTACTTC
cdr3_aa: CATLRGYGRYEQYF

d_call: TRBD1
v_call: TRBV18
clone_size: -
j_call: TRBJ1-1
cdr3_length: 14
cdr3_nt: TGTGCCAGCTCACCCGGGGCAGGGGGGACTGAAGCTTTCTTT
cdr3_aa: CASSPGAGGTEAFF

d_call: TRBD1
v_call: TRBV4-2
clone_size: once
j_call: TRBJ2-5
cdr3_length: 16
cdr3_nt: TGTGCCAGCAGCCAAGATAACAACTTCCCAGGGGGGACCCAGTACTTC
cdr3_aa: CASSQDNNFPGGTQYF

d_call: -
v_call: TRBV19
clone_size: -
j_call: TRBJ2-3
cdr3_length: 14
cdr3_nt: TGTGCCAGTAGTACACAGTCGTTGGGAGATACGCAGTATTTT
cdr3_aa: CASSTQSLGDTQYF

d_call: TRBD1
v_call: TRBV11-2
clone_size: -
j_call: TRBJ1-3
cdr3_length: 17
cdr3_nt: TGTGCCAGCAGCTTAGATCGTACAGGGGCCTCTGGAAACACCATATATTTT
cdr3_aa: CASSLDRTGASGNTIYF

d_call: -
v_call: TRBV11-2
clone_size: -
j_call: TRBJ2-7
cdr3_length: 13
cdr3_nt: TGTGCCAGCAGCTCCCTCCGCTCCTACGAGCAGTACTTC
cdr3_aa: CASSSLRSYEQYF

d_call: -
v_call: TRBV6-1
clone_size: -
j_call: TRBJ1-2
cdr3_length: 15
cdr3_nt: TGTGCCAGCAGTGAAAAATTCTCGGACCGATATGGCTACACCTTC
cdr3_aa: CASSEKFSDRYGYTF

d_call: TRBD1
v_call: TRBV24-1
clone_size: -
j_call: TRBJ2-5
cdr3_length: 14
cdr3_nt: TGTGCCACCAGTGTAGCACAGGGGATGGAGACCCAGTACTTC
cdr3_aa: CATSVAQGMETQYF

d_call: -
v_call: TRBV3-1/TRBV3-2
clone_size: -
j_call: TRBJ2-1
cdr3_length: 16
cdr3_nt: TGTGCCAGCAGCCCCGCCCGGACAGCAGCCTACAATGAGCAGTTCTTC
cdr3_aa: CASSPARTAAYNEQFF

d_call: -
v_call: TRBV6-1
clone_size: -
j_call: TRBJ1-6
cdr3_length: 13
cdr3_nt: TGTGCCAGCAGTGAAGCATCCGGGACACCCCTCCACTTT
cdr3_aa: CASSEASGTPLHF

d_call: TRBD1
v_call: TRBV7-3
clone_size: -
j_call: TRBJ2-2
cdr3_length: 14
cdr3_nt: TGTGCCAGCAATACAGGGGGCGGGAACGGGGAGCTGTTTTTT
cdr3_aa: CASNTGGGNGELFF

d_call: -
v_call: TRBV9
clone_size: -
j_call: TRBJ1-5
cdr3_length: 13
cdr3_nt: TGTGCCAGCAGCAGGGACGTTAATCAGCCCCAGCATTTT
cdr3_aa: CASSRDVNQPQHF

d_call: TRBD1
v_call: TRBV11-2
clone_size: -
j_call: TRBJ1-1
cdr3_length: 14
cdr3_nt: TGTGCCAGCAGCCGGATGACAGGGTCGGTTGAAGCTTTCTTT
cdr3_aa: CASSRMTGSVEAFF

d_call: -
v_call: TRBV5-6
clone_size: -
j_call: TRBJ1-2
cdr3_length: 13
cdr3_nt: TGTGCCAGCAGCTTAATGGGAAACTATGGCTACACCTTC
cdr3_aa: CASSLMGNYGYTF

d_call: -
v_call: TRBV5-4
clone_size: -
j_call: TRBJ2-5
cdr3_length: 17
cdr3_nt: TGTGCCAGCAGCTTCGGCAGCCCGTACAGCCAACAAGAGACCCAGTACTTC
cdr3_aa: CASSFGSPYSQQETQYF

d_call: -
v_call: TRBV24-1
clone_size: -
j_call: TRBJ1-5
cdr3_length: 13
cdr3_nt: TGTGCCACCAGTGACCGGACGGATCAGCCCCAGCATTTT
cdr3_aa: CATSDRTDQPQHF

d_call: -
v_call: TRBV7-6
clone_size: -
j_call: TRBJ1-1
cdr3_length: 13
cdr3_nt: TGTGCCAGCAGCCTCGCACTGAACACTGAAGCTTTCTTT
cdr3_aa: CASSLALNTEAFF

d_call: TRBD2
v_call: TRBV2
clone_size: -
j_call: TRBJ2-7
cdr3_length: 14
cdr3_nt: TGTGCCAGCACCTTAGCGGGAGTGTCCTACGAGCAGTACTTC
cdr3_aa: CASTLAGVSYEQYF

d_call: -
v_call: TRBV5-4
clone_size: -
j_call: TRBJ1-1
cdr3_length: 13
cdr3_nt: TGTGCCAGCAGTTACGACGGACCCGGTCTGGCTTTCTTT
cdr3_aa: CASSYDGPGLAFF

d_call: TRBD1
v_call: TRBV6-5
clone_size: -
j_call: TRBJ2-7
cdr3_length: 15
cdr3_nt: TGTGCCAGCAGTTACGTCCCGGGACAGGAGGACGAGCAGTACTTC
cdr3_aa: CASSYVPGQEDEQYF